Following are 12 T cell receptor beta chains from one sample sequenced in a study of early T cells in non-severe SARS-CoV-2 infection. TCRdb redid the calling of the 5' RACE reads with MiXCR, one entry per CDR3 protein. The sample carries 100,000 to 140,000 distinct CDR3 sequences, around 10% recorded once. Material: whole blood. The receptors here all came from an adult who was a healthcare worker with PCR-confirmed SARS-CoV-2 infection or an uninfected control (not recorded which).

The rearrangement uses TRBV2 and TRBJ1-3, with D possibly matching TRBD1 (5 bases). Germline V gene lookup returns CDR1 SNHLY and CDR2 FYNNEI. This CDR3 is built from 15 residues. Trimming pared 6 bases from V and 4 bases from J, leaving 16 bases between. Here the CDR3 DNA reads TGTGCCAGCAGGGAATCCAGGGTAGCAGGAAACACCATATATTTT. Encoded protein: CASRESRVAGNTIYF. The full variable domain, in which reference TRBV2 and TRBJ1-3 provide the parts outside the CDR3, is EPEVTQTPSHQVTQMGQEVILRCVPISNHLYFYWYRQILGQKVEFLVSFYNNEISEKSEIFDDQFSVERPDGSNFTLKIRSTKLEDSAMYFCASRESRVAGNTIYFGEGSWLTVV.

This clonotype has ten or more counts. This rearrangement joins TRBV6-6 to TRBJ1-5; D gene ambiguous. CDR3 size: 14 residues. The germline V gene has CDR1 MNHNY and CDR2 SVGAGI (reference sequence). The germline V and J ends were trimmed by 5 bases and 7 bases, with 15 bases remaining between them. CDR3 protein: CASSETSLGQPQHF. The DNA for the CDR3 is TGTGCCAGCAGTGAGACCTCTCTGGGACAGCCCCAGCATTTT.

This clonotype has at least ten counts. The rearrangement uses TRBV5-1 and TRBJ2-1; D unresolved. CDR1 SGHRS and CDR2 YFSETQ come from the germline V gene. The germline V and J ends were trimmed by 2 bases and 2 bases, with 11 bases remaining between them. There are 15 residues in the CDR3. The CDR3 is CASSFPSGTYNEQFF. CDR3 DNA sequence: TGCGCCAGCAGCTTTCCTAGTGGCACCTACAATGAGCAGTTCTTC.

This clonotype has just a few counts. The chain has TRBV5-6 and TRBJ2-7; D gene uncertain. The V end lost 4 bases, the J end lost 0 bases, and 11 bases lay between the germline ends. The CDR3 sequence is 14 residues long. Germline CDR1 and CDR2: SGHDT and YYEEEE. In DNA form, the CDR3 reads TGTGCCAGCAGCCGAAGACGGACCTCCTACGAGCAGTACTTC. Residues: CASSRRRTSYEQYF.

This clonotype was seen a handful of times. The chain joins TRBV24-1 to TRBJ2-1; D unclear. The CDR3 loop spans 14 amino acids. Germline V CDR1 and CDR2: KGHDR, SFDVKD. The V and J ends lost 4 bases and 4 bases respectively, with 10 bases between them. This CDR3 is CATSEGDSYNEQFF. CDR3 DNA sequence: TGTGCCACCAGTGAAGGAGATTCTTACAATGAGCAGTTCTTC.

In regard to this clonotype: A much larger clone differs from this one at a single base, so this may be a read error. This CDR3 is CTSSPGAGSYNEQFF. CDR3 nucleotides: TGTACCAGCTCGCCAGGGGCGGGTTCCTACAATGAGCAGTTCTTC. This chain uses TRBV18 with TRBJ2-1, with D tentatively TRBD1 (6 bases). From germline, CDR1 is KGHSH and CDR2 LQKENI. The CDR3 has 15 amino acids.

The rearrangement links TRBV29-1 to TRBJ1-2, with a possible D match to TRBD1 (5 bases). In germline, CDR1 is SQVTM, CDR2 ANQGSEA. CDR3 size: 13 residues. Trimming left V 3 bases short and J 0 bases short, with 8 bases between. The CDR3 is CSVDRETNYGYTF. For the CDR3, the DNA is TGCAGCGTTGACAGGGAGACTAACTATGGCTACACCTTC.

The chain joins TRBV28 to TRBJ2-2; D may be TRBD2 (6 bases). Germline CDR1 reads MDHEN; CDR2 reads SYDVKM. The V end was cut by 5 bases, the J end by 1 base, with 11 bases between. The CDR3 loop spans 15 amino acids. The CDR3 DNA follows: TGTGCCAGCAGTATACTAGCACAGAACACCGGGGAGCTGTTTTTT. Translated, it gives CASSILAQNTGELFF.

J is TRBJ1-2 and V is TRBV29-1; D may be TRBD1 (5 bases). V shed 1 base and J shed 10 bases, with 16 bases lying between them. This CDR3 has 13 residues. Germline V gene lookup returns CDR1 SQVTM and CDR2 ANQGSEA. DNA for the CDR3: TGCAGCGTTGAAGCCGGGGACCGTTACTACTACACCTTC. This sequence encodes CSVEAGDRYYYTF. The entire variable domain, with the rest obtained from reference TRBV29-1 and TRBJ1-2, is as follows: SAVISQKPSRDICQRGTSLTIQCQVDSQVTMMFWYRQQPGQSLTLIATANQGSEATYESGFVIDKFPISRPNLTFSTLTVSNMSPEDSSIYLCSVEAGDRYYYTFGSGTRLTVV.

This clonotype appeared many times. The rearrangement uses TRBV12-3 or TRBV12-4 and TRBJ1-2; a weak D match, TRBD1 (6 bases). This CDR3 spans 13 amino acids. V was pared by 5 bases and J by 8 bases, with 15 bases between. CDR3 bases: TGTGCCAGCAGTGCCAGGGGCTCTGTGGGCTACACCTTC. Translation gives CASSARGSVGYTF.

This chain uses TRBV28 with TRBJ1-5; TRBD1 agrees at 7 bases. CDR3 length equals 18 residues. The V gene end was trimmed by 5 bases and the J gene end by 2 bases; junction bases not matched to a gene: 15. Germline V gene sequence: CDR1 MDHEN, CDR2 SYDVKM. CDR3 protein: CASSPISRTDRGNQPQHF. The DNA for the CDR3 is TGTGCCAGCAGTCCTATTTCCCGGACAGACAGGGGCAATCAGCCCCAGCATTTT. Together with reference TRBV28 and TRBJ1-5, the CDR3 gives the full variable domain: DVKVTQSSRYLVKRTGEKVFLECVQDMDHENMFWYRQDPGLGLRLIYFSYDVKMKEKGDIPEGYSVSREKKERFSLILESASTNQTSMYLCASSPISRTDRGNQPQHFGDGTRLSIL.

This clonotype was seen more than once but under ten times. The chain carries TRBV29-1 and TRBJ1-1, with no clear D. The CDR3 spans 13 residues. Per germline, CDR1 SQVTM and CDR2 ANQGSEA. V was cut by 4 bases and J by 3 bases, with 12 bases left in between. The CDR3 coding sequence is TGCAGCGTTGTTCCAGGTTATGACACTGAAGCTTTCTTT. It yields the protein CSVVPGYDTEAFF.